Listed below are T cell receptor beta chains from one sample, sequenced in a study of OX40 agonist ivuxolimab in advanced cancers. This table comes from immunoSEQ multiplex PCR, and its TCRdb copy is limited to in-frame clones, with some not included. The sample carries 77,000 or so clones, approximately 84% recorded once. Specimen: CD4+ or CD8+ T cells sorted from blood, collected in a trial of the OX40 agonist ivuxolimab. The source of these receptors is an adult with an advanced solid tumor such as melanoma, head and neck, liver or kidney cancer. CDR3s include the opening cysteine and the closing phenylalanine or tryptophan. Fields, in order: V gene, J gene, clone size, D gene, CDR3 DNA, CDR3 protein. A D gene is named only where the DNA matches it firmly. Only some rows state a clone size, as once, few, many or a class for expanded clones.

V gene: TRBV25-1; J gene: TRBJ2-3; clone size: .; D gene: .; CDR3 DNA: TGTGCCAGCAGTGCGATGACAGGGACTAGCACAGATACGCAGTATTTT; CDR3 protein: CASSAMTGTSTDTQYF
V gene: TRBV19; J gene: TRBJ1-6; clone size: many; D gene: .; CDR3 DNA: TGTGCCAGTCGCTTTTCCCTCAACCATTCACCCCTCCACTTT; CDR3 protein: CASRFSLNHSPLHF
V gene: TRBV6-6; J gene: TRBJ1-1; clone size: .; D gene: .; CDR3 DNA: TGTGCCAGCAGCTTTCGGGGGCCGAACACTGAAGCTTTCTTT; CDR3 protein: CASSFRGPNTEAFF
V gene: TRBV5-1; J gene: TRBJ2-1; clone size: few; D gene: .; CDR3 DNA: TGCGCCAGCAGTCGCTTTGTCCGGAGGACGGACTACAATGAGCAGTTCTTC; CDR3 protein: CASSRFVRRTDYNEQFF
V gene: TRBV7-9; J gene: TRBJ1-1; clone size: .; D gene: TRBD1; CDR3 DNA: TGTGCCAGCAGCTTAAAGGGACAGGGAGGTGTTGAAGCTTTCTTT; CDR3 protein: CASSLKGQGGVEAFF
V gene: TRBV6-1; J gene: TRBJ1-1; clone size: .; D gene: TRBD1; CDR3 DNA: TGTGCCAGCAGTGATTCGGACAGGGACCGGCATGAAGCTTTCTTT; CDR3 protein: CASSDSDRDRHEAFF
V gene: TRBV5-1; J gene: TRBJ2-7; clone size: .; D gene: .; CDR3 DNA: TGCGCCAGCAGCTACCAGGGGTTCCACGAGCAGTACTTC; CDR3 protein: CASSYQGFHEQYF
V gene: TRBV19; J gene: TRBJ1-4; clone size: .; D gene: .; CDR3 DNA: TGTGCCAGTAGTATCCGATATTTTTACCCCGATAATGAAAAACTGTTTTTT; CDR3 protein: CASSIRYFYPDNEKLFF
V gene: TRBV10-1; J gene: TRBJ1-6; clone size: .; D gene: .; CDR3 DNA: TGCGCCAGCAGTGATGGCAGGGACTCACCCCTCCACTTT; CDR3 protein: CASSDGRDSPLHF
V gene: TRBV2; J gene: TRBJ2-3; clone size: .; D gene: TRBD2; CDR3 DNA: TGTGCCAGCAGGCTAGCGGGGGCTACGCAGTATTTT; CDR3 protein: CASRLAGATQYF
V gene: TRBV4-3; J gene: TRBJ2-1; clone size: .; D gene: .; CDR3 DNA: TGCGCCAGCGGACCTATTGGGGATGAGCAGTTCTTC; CDR3 protein: CASGPIGDEQFF
V gene: TRBV9; J gene: TRBJ2-1; clone size: .; D gene: TRBD2; CDR3 DNA: TGTGCCAGCACCGCTACGGGGGGCTCCTACAATGAGCAGTTCTTC; CDR3 protein: CASTATGGSYNEQFF
V gene: TRBV28; J gene: TRBJ1-3; clone size: .; D gene: .; CDR3 DNA: TGTGCCAGCATCCCCAGCGGGGGCCTCAGAGGAAACACCATATATTTT; CDR3 protein: CASIPSGGLRGNTIYF
V gene: TRBV4-2; J gene: TRBJ2-3; clone size: .; D gene: TRBD2; CDR3 DNA: TGTGCCAGCAGCCAAGATGGGGCTAGCGGGAGAGCAGATACGCAGTATTTT; CDR3 protein: CASSQDGASGRADTQYF
V gene: TRBV7-9; J gene: TRBJ2-1; clone size: .; D gene: .; CDR3 DNA: TGTGCCAGCAGCTTAAACGGGGGCGAGTTCAATGAGCAGTTCTTC; CDR3 protein: CASSLNGGEFNEQFF
V gene: TRBV5-1; J gene: TRBJ2-7; clone size: .; D gene: .; CDR3 DNA: TGCGCCAGCAGCCCCGGGAGCGGGACATACGAGCAGTACTTC; CDR3 protein: CASSPGSGTYEQYF
V gene: TRBV2; J gene: TRBJ1-2; clone size: few; D gene: .; CDR3 DNA: TGTGCCAGCAGTGGAATGACCCTTGGCTACACCTTC; CDR3 protein: CASSGMTLGYTF
V gene: TRBV7-9; J gene: TRBJ2-5; clone size: .; D gene: .; CDR3 DNA: TGTGCCAGCAGCTTCTACCCTAAAGAGACCCAGTACTTC; CDR3 protein: CASSFYPKETQYF
V gene: TRBV2; J gene: TRBJ2-7; clone size: .; D gene: TRBD1; CDR3 DNA: TGTGCCAGCCGACAGGGGGCCTACGAGCAGTACTTC; CDR3 protein: CASRQGAYEQYF
V gene: TRBV5-1; J gene: TRBJ1-1; clone size: .; D gene: TRBD1; CDR3 DNA: TGCGCCAGCAGTCCCAAGGACAGGGACACTGAAGCTTTCTTT; CDR3 protein: CASSPKDRDTEAFF
V gene: TRBV7-3; J gene: TRBJ1-1; clone size: once; D gene: .; CDR3 DNA: TGTGCCAGCAGCTTATTTATGAACACTGAAGCTTTCTTT; CDR3 protein: CASSLFMNTEAFF
V gene: TRBV7-7; J gene: TRBJ2-5; clone size: .; D gene: .; CDR3 DNA: TGTGCTAGCAGCTCGGGACGGGGAGAGACCCAGTACTTC; CDR3 protein: CASSSGRGETQYF
V gene: TRBV7-6; J gene: TRBJ2-1; clone size: .; D gene: .; CDR3 DNA: TGTGCCCTCGGGCAGGGACTGGACAATGAGCAGTTCTTC; CDR3 protein: CALGQGLDNEQFF
V gene: TRBV11-2; J gene: TRBJ1-1; clone size: .; D gene: .; CDR3 DNA: TGTGCCAGCAGCTTTACGGACAGCTTGAACACTGAAGCTTTCTTT; CDR3 protein: CASSFTDSLNTEAFF
V gene: TRBV6-1; J gene: TRBJ2-3; clone size: .; D gene: .; CDR3 DNA: TGTGCCAGCAGGGAAACAGGTCTTGATACGCAGTATTTT; CDR3 protein: CASRETGLDTQYF
V gene: TRBV7-2; J gene: TRBJ1-1; clone size: .; D gene: .; CDR3 DNA: TGTGCCAGCAGCTTAGGGAGCTACATGAACACTGAAGCTTTCTTT; CDR3 protein: CASSLGSYMNTEAFF
V gene: TRBV19; J gene: TRBJ1-4; clone size: .; D gene: .; CDR3 DNA: TGTGCCAGTACCGGCTCTCCGCGGGGAAATGAAAAACTGTTTTTT; CDR3 protein: CASTGSPRGNEKLFF
V gene: TRBV6-5; J gene: TRBJ2-7; clone size: .; D gene: .; CDR3 DNA: TGTGCCAGCGCCCCCAGCAGGGTAACCTCCTACGAGCAGTACTTC; CDR3 protein: CASAPSRVTSYEQYF
V gene: TRBV7-9; J gene: TRBJ1-1; clone size: .; D gene: .; CDR3 DNA: TGTGCCAGCAAGGAACGGACTGTGGGCACTGAAGCTTTCTTT; CDR3 protein: CASKERTVGTEAFF
V gene: TRBV6-1; J gene: TRBJ2-7; clone size: .; D gene: TRBD1; CDR3 DNA: TGTGCCAGCAGAGGGACAGGGGACTACGAGCAGTACTTC; CDR3 protein: CASRGTGDYEQYF
V gene: TRBV4-1; J gene: TRBJ1-1; clone size: .; D gene: .; CDR3 DNA: TGCGCCAGCAGTCAGAGGGCGGTTGGGACAGAAGCTTTCTTT; CDR3 protein: CASSQRAVGTEAFF
V gene: TRBV7-3; J gene: TRBJ2-1; clone size: .; D gene: TRBD1; CDR3 DNA: TGTGCCAGCAGCTTAAGCGGACAGGGGCTCTACAATGAGCAGTTCTTC; CDR3 protein: CASSLSGQGLYNEQFF
V gene: TRBV6-5; J gene: TRBJ1-5; clone size: .; D gene: .; CDR3 DNA: TGTGCCAGCAGTTACTCGGGCAGCAGTAATCAGCCCCAGCATTTT; CDR3 protein: CASSYSGSSNQPQHF
V gene: TRBV5-1; J gene: TRBJ2-2; clone size: few; D gene: TRBD1; CDR3 DNA: TGCGCCAGCAGCGCCGGGACAGGGAACACCGGGGAGCTGTTTTTT; CDR3 protein: CASSAGTGNTGELFF
V gene: TRBV9; J gene: TRBJ2-5; clone size: .; D gene: TRBD2; CDR3 DNA: TGTGCCAGCAGCCTCGGACTAGCGGGGATCGGTGAGACCCAGTACTTC; CDR3 protein: CASSLGLAGIGETQYF
V gene: TRBV28; J gene: TRBJ2-7; clone size: .; D gene: .; CDR3 DNA: TGTGCCAGCACCACAGAAGGGCAGGGGAGGTCCGAGCAGTACTTC; CDR3 protein: CASTTEGQGRSEQYF
V gene: TRBV18; J gene: TRBJ1-3; clone size: .; D gene: TRBD1; CDR3 DNA: TGTGCCAGCTCACCACCCAGGACAGGGACCCCCTCTGGAAACACCATATATTTT; CDR3 protein: CASSPPRTGTPSGNTIYF
V gene: TRBV5-1; J gene: TRBJ1-2; clone size: .; D gene: .; CDR3 DNA: TGCGCCAGCAGCTTGGGGACAGCAGCTAACTATGGCTACACCTTC; CDR3 protein: CASSLGTAANYGYTF
V gene: TRBV19; J gene: TRBJ1-1; clone size: .; D gene: .; CDR3 DNA: TGTGCCAGTAGCATGCACGGTGGGAACACTGAAGCTTTCTTT; CDR3 protein: CASSMHGGNTEAFF
V gene: TRBV7-2; J gene: TRBJ1-5; clone size: .; D gene: .; CDR3 DNA: TGTGCCAGCAGCATCCGGGGGGGGCCGGCCCAGCATTTT; CDR3 protein: CASSIRGGPAQHF
V gene: TRBV7-3; J gene: TRBJ2-5; clone size: .; D gene: .; CDR3 DNA: TGTACCAGCACACGGGCCGTCCCTCGACAAGAGACCCAGTACTTC; CDR3 protein: CTSTRAVPRQETQYF
V gene: TRBV6-1; J gene: TRBJ2-1; clone size: .; D gene: TRBD2; CDR3 DNA: TGTGCCAGCAGTGACCCGGGACTAGCGGGATTTGAGCAGTTCTTC; CDR3 protein: CASSDPGLAGFEQFF
V gene: TRBV15; J gene: TRBJ2-7; clone size: .; D gene: .; CDR3 DNA: TGTGCCACCAGCCGATCCTTCGGACAGACATACGAGCAGTACTTC; CDR3 protein: CATSRSFGQTYEQYF
V gene: TRBV25-1; J gene: TRBJ1-2; clone size: .; D gene: .; CDR3 DNA: TGTGCCAGCAGTGAATCCACTTGGACTGACTACACCTTC; CDR3 protein: CASSESTWTDYTF
V gene: TRBV5-1; J gene: TRBJ1-1; clone size: .; D gene: .; CDR3 DNA: TGCGCCAGCAGCCCCTCCGCCGGGACGAACACTGAAGCTTTCTTT; CDR3 protein: CASSPSAGTNTEAFF
V gene: TRBV6-5; J gene: TRBJ2-7; clone size: .; D gene: .; CDR3 DNA: TGTGCCAGCAGGGACACCGACAGAGCCTACGAGCAGTACTTC; CDR3 protein: CASRDTDRAYEQYF
V gene: TRBV18; J gene: TRBJ2-7; clone size: .; D gene: .; CDR3 DNA: TGTGCCAGCTCACCCTCGATGGGGGGCAGTGAGCAGTACTTC; CDR3 protein: CASSPSMGGSEQYF
V gene: TRBV6-1; J gene: TRBJ2-2; clone size: .; D gene: .; CDR3 DNA: TGTGCCAGCGGGAGCTCGACAGGCGCCGGGGAGCTGTTTTTT; CDR3 protein: CASGSSTGAGELFF
V gene: TRBV7-2; J gene: TRBJ2-4; clone size: .; D gene: TRBD2; CDR3 DNA: TGTGCCAGCAGTCAACGCTGGGGAGGGGAAGACATTCAGTACTTC; CDR3 protein: CASSQRWGGEDIQYF
V gene: TRBV28; J gene: TRBJ1-1; clone size: few; D gene: .; CDR3 DNA: TGTGCCAGCAGTCCGACCCTGAACACTGAAGCTTTCTTT; CDR3 protein: CASSPTLNTEAFF